The TCR beta chain described here comes from a study of PD-1 and CTLA-4 blockade in melanoma. Repertoires were generated with immunoSEQ multiplex PCR, while TCRdb's copy carries only in-frame clones and drops some. The sample shows 25,000 to 35,000 clones, under 95% of them seen only once. The input for sequencing was CD8+ T cells from peripheral blood, taken from a patient given anti-PD-1 treatment. This receptor was identified in a human donor with melanoma.

The CDR3 DNA reads as TGTGCCAGCAGTTGGGGACTAGCGGGGCTTCCCCCCTACAATGAGCAGTTCTTC. This translates into CASSWGLAGLPPYNEQFF. This chain links TRBV7-2 with TRBJ2-1, with 13 bases fitting TRBD2. Germline CDR1 is SGHTA and CDR2 is FQGNSA. J gave up 2 bases and V 6 bases, and 10 bases lay outside the gene matches. The CDR3 is 18 amino acids.